This record looks at one TCR beta chain sequence and its context. This entry belongs to a study of blood T cell repertoires in COVID-19. Produced via immunoSEQ multiplex PCR; TCRdb's table is partial and in-frame only. The sample shows around 300,000 clones, just over 90% of them seen only once. Per germline, CDR1 MNHEY and CDR2 SMNVEV (reference sequence). Trimming took 6 bases from V and 0 from J, leaving 9 bases between them. The CDR3 contains 14 residues. The origin of this receptor is a woman in her twenties or thirties with COVID-19, enrolled during active disease. What was sequenced was peripheral blood. V and J are TRBV27 and TRBJ2-1; a possible D gene is TRBD1 (5 bases). CDR3 in amino acids: CASSDSLSYNEQFF. CDR3 coding DNA: TGTGCCAGCAGCGACAGTCTCTCCTACAATGAGCAGTTCTTC.